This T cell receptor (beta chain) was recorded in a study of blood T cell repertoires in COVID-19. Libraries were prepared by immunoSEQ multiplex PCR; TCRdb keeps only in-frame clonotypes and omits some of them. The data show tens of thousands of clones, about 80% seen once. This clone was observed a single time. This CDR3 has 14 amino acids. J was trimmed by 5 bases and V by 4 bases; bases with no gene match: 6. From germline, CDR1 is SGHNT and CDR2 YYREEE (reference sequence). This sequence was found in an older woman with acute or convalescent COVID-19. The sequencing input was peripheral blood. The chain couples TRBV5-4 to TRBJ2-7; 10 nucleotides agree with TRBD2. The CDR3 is CASSPRLAGNEQYF. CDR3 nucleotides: TGTGCCAGCAGCCCCAGACTAGCGGGCAACGAGCAGTACTTC.